A selection of T cell receptor beta chains follows, all from one sample in a study of Ad26.COV2.S vaccination and SARS-CoV-2 variants. The method was immunoSEQ multiplex PCR; TCRdb's version includes in-frame clones alone and lacks a portion of them. This table has 300,000 to 350,000 clones, approximately 86% appearing once. The sample here was peripheral blood, taken in a trial of Ad26.COV2.S vaccine versus placebo. All receptors derive from a person between 18 and 59 years old who received the Ad26.COV2.S COVID-19 vaccine or a placebo. CDR3s leave out the opening cysteine and the closing phenylalanine or tryptophan.

TRBV7-2	TRBJ1-1	ASSSSLSMNTEAF
TRBV5-1	TRBJ2-2	ASSFISGGRGTGELF
TRBV5-4	TRBJ1-2	ASSLQGPNYGYT
TRBV3-1/TRBV3-2	TRBJ1-1	ASSQGQGNTEAF
TRBV19	TRBJ2-2	ASSIVSSGSAGELF
TRBV2	TRBJ2-7	ASSLLAGGLYEQY
TRBV24-1	TRBJ1-2	ATSDQGGLAGYT
TRBV29-1	TRBJ2-3	SVEFPGFDTQY
TRBV5-6	TRBJ2-4	ASSPGLGGAKNIQY
TRBV7-2	TRBJ2-5	ASSTEFLAWGPKETQY
TRBV28	TRBJ1-5	ASSPSGRGLNQPQH
TRBV2	TRBJ2-3	ASLLVGGLLSDTQY
TRBV28	TRBJ2-7	ASSGSTGLSHEQY
TRBV2	TRBJ2-7	ASRGMEQY
TRBV19	TRBJ2-7	ASSNRLAGHYEQY
TRBV29-1	TRBJ1-1	SVEERPGGSEAF
TRBV7-2	TRBJ1-2	ASSLDPVGNYGYT
TRBV7-8	TRBJ1-2	ASSRDTNYGYT
TRBV30	TRBJ1-5	AWSVPSFYSNQPQH
TRBV2	TRBJ2-7	ASSEVGPSYEQY
TRBV30	TRBJ2-3	AWTPFTDTQY
TRBV19	TRBJ1-5	ASSKVLGQGYQPQH
TRBV4-2	TRBJ2-1	ASSQETAWGEQF
TRBV7-3	TRBJ2-1	ASSPTGLVLGNEQF
TRBV27	TRBJ2-3	ASSLQQGPQY
TRBV5-1	TRBJ2-7	ASSEWGQSSYEQY
TRBV18	TRBJ1-1	ASSPSRGTTEAF
TRBV9	TRBJ1-1	ASSVAGGDRTEAF
TRBV5-1	TRBJ2-3	ASSLRGDTQY
TRBV7-2	TRBJ2-5	ASSFTYRVQETQY